A selection of T cell receptor beta chains follows, all from one sample in a study of beta chain features in type 1 diabetes. Sequenced by immunoSEQ multiplex PCR; TCRdb stores in-frame clones only, minus some. Here the sample spans 300,000 or so clones, roughly 8.8% being singletons. The source material was central memory CD4+ T cells from blood. Source of these receptors: a man aged 25-40 years with type 1 diabetes. Both conserved end residues are part of each CDR3.

>TRBJ2-7|TRBV9
CASSAGTGFKQYF
>TRBJ2-1|TRBV7-8
CASSPGQGAVNEQFF
>TRBJ2-3|TRBV9
CASSPQHWGSTDTQYF
>TRBJ1-1|TRBV9
CASSQGVMNTEAFF
>TRBJ1-6|TRBV5-1
CASSGGESGSPLHF
>TRBJ2-7|TRBV4-3
CASSQDVTPSYEQYF
>TRBJ2-7|TRBV28
CASSLSAGGSGYEQYF
>TRBJ2-5|TRBV9
CASSVNAGGLETQYF
>TRBJ2-7|TRBV6-5
CASRNTWDTTYEQYF
>TRBJ2-5|TRBV18
CASSPPGLAETQYF
>TRBJ2-7|TRBV5-1
CASSLNGQGYEQYF
>TRBJ1-4|TRBV1
CTSRGDSYEKLFF
>TRBJ1-2|TRBV10-2
CAAGTGTNYGYTF
>TRBJ1-3|TRBV7-2
CASSLDQGRNAIYF
>TRBJ2-2|TRBV9
CASSVGTAPDTGELFF
>TRBJ2-7|TRBV7-2
CASSQPNGPGGSKEQYF
>TRBJ2-7|TRBV7-9
CASSPSRDNHEQYF
>TRBJ2-5|TRBV6-5
CASYGQGFQETQYF
>TRBJ1-6|TRBV7-9
CASSLAANSPLHF
>TRBJ2-1|TRBV7-7
CASSLDQTSHEQFF
>TRBJ2-6|TRBV6-5
CASRVSGANVLTF
>TRBJ2-7|TRBV19
CASSTVTSGGEYEQYF
>TRBJ1-2|TRBV6-4
CASSDTDSTRRGYTF
>TRBJ2-4|TRBV28
CASLGLAKNIQYF
>TRBJ2-4|TRBV28
CASSGSPSGGPKNIQYF
>TRBJ2-5|TRBV20-1
CSARVEETQYF
>TRBJ1-6|TRBV2
CASGQAENSPLHF
>TRBJ1-4|TRBV4-3
CASSQRPGSTTGANEKLFF
>TRBJ1-2|TRBV10-2
CASSDGVTNYGYTF
>TRBJ2-1|TRBV13
CASSETPRGEQFF
>TRBJ2-3|TRBV5-6
CASSWRDSHTDTQYF
>TRBJ2-5|TRBV2
CASRERLAGVQETQYF
>TRBJ2-3|TRBV9
CASTSGGAGDTQYF
>TRBJ2-3|TRBV7-2
CASSLVGRFTDTQYF
>TRBJ2-2|TRBV29-1
CGGLAITGELFF
>TRBJ1-1|TRBV5-1
CASSLQVDTEAFF
>TRBJ1-1|TRBV7-2
CASSRGTGNTEAFF
>TRBJ1-6|TRBV4-3
CASSQSAVLYNSPLHF
>TRBJ2-3|TRBV13
CASSLKLAGSTDTQYF
>TRBJ2-5|TRBV7-2
CASSPNTSGQETQYF
>TRBJ2-1|TRBV5-1
CASSRPGLAYNEQFF
>TRBJ2-5|TRBV7-9
CASSQDRSQETQYF
>TRBJ1-3|TRBV7-2
CASSRLPTGGDTIYF
>TRBJ2-7|TRBV7-8
CASSLGTAWDEQYF
>TRBJ2-6|TRBV2
CASSEQSSGANVLTF
>TRBJ2-7|TRBV27
CASSLSNRAYEQYF
>TRBJ2-7|TRBV18
CASSPGAASSYEQYF
>TRBJ1-1|TRBV9
CASSVDLHNTEAFF
>TRBJ2-3|TRBV7-2
CASSKGGGTDTQYF
>TRBJ1-2|TRBV7-9
CASSFKGRGYGYTF
>TRBJ2-1|TRBV11-2
CASSLRLAGVYNEQFF
>TRBJ2-7|TRBV27
CASSLSGTGGSYEQYF
>TRBJ2-2|TRBV30
CAWRKGVFGTGELFF
>TRBJ2-3|TRBV7-2
CASSTYLDTQYF
>TRBJ2-3|TRBV29-1
CSVVSVVKQTDTQYF
>TRBJ2-7|TRBV30
CAWSVRREGEQYF
>TRBJ2-2|TRBV2
CASSVKAGFNTGELFF
>TRBJ2-5|TRBV18
CASSPGFKETQYF
>TRBJ2-1|TRBV27
CASSYNRGQYLVEQFF